Ten or more counts support the clone carrying this T cell receptor beta chain. The antigen is unknown. TCRdb re-called the 5' RACE reads through MiXCR, storing one row per CDR3 protein. The data contain some 97,000 distinct CDR3 sequences, approximately 4% of them singletons. This sample was taken from a study of spatial heterogeneity in lung cancer. For the study at large: Matched bulk RNA-seq yielded a T cell transcriptional module score. Counts of TCR transcripts in tumor regions correlated strongly with that score.

This CDR3 has 15 residues. The V and J ends lost 3 bases and 0 bases, in that order; junction bases with no gene match: 2. CDR1 is SGHRS, CDR2 YFSETQ, per germline. Study conclusions and caveats: The study found that expanded intratumoral alpha and beta TCR counts tracked tumor mutation counts.

Regarding time point: sample taken at primary tumor resection. This sequence was found in a male donor with early-stage non-small cell lung cancer. V and J are TRBV5-1 and TRBJ1-1; 10 nucleotides agree with TRBD1. The specimen comprised lung tumor tissue, sampled at surgery. The CDR3 sequence: CASSWDRGMNTEAFF. The CDR3 DNA sequence: TGCGCCAGCAGCTGGGACAGGGGTATGAACACTGAAGCTTTCTTT.